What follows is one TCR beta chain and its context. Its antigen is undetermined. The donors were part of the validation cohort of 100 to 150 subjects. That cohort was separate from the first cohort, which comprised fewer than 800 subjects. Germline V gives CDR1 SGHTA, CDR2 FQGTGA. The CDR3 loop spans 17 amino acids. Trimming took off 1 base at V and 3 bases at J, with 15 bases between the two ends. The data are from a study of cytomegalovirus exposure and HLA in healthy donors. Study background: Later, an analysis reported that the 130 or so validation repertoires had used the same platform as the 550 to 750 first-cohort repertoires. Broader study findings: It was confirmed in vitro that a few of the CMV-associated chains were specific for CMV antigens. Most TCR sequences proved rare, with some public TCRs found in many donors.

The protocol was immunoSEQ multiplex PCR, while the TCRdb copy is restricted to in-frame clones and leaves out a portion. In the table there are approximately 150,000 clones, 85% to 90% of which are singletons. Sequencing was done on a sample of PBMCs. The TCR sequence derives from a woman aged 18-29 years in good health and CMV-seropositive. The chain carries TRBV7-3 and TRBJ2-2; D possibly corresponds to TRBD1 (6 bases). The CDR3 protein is CASSLNGGGADTGELFF. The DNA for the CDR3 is TGTGCCAGCAGCTTAAATGGTGGGGGCGCGGACACCGGGGAGCTGTTTTTT.